What follows describes a single T cell receptor (beta chain). What it recognizes is unknown. The CDR3 spans 14 residues. V was pared by 5 bases and J by 4 bases, with 7 bases of the junction left unmatched. Germline loops: CDR1 SEHNR, CDR2 FQNEAQ (reference sequence). Every cDNA TCR molecule received its own unique molecular identifier. MiXCR, applied by TCRdb to the 5' RACE reads, yields one record per CDR3 protein. Among about 120,000 distinct CDR3 sequences listed, 12% were seen once. As for time point: blood at routine non-recurrence follow-up after resection. In each case, whole RNA from tumor, nontumor lung or frozen PBMC was sequenced unsorted. These data come from a study of spatial heterogeneity in lung cancer. The wider study: Samples came from approximately 65 TRACERx patients with untreated early-stage lung cancer. Detected beta-chain sequences consistently exceeded alpha-chain sequences.

Whole-study results and caveats: Ubiquitous expanded tumor TCRs surfaced in blood more at resection than they did at follow-up.

The rearrangement links TRBV7-9 to TRBJ1-2, with 7 bases matching TRBD1. The source is a male donor with early-stage non-small cell lung cancer. The sample here was PBMCs, taken at follow-up. This chain's CDR3 is CASSRQGRGYGYTF. In DNA form, the CDR3 reads TGTGCCAGCAGCCGACAGGGACGGGGCTATGGCTACACCTTC.